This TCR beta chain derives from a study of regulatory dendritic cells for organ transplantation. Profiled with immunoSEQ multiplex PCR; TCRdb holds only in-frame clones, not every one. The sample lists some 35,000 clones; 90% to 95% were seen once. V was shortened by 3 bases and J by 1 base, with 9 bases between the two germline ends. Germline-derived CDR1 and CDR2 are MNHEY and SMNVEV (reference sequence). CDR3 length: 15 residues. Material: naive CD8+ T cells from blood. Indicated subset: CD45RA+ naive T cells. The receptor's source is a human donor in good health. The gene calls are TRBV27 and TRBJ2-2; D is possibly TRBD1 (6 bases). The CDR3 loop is CASSFAQGNTGELFF. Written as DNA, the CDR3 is TGTGCCAGCAGTTTCGCACAGGGGAACACCGGGGAGCTGTTTTTT.